The clone carrying this T cell receptor (beta chain) has a single count. Its matching antigen is unknown. Combining CD45RO+ cells with CCR7-negative CD45RA+ TemRA cells gave CD8 memory. Germline CDR1 is MDHEN and CDR2 is SYDVKM. V was shortened by 7 bases and J by 1 base, with 11 bases between the two germline ends. CDR3 length: 14 residues. This sample stems from a study of shared clonotypes between healthy human individuals. The overall study: With ages of 18 to 49, the donors were a couple of women and a few men.

General study findings and limits: The rarefaction results pointed to incomplete sorted-subset sequencing despite large depth.

Using 200 ng DNA, 30,000 or so T cell genomes, the sorted-subset replicate PCRs were run. This table comes from immunoSEQ multiplex PCR, and its TCRdb copy is limited to in-frame clones, with some not included. The table includes some 700,000 clones, about 90% detected once. Sequenced material: memory CD8+ T cells from PBMCs. The subset: CD45RO+ cells pooled with CCR7-negative TemRA cells. The chain joins TRBV28 to TRBJ1-5; D remains ambiguous. This clonotype was obtained from a man between 18 and 35 years old in good health. Some clones in this sample may be carry-over from other donors' samples. DNA of the CDR3: TGTGCCAGCACCTCTCTTTACAGCAATCAGCCCCAGCATTTT. Protein sequence: CASTSLYSNQPQHF.